These T cell receptor beta chains were read from a single sample in a study of blood T cell repertoires in COVID-19. Sequencing used immunoSEQ multiplex PCR; TCRdb keeps in-frame clones, though not all of them. The sample has 95,000 to 150,000 clones; 80% to 85% are singletons. The material sequenced was PBMCs or T cells enriched from blood (not recorded which). The receptors shown here come from a young woman who had recovered from COVID-19. Each CDR3 is given with its conserved first and last residue. Each record gives: V gene, J gene, D gene, clone size, CDR3 length, CDR3 protein, CDR3 DNA. A D gene is named only where the DNA matches it firmly. Clone size, where shown, is once, few, many, or a class for clones that have expanded.

V: TRBV27
J: TRBJ1-5
D: .
size: .
length: 15
CDR3: CASRRRGSSNQPQHF
DNA: TGTGCCAGCAGACGTAGGGGGAGCAGCAATCAGCCCCAGCATTTT

V: TRBV18
J: TRBJ2-7
D: .
size: .
length: 14
CDR3: CASSLVQGSREQYF
DNA: TGTGCCAGCTCACTGGTACAGGGAAGTCGCGAGCAGTACTTC

V: TRBV5-1
J: TRBJ2-2
D: TRBD1
size: .
length: 17
CDR3: CASSTLTDRGPTGELFF
DNA: TGCGCCAGCAGTACCCTTACAGACAGGGGCCCCACCGGGGAGCTGTTTTTT

V: TRBV19
J: TRBJ1-2
D: .
size: .
length: 13
CDR3: CASSMGLRDGYTF
DNA: TGTGCCAGTAGTATGGGACTTCGGGATGGCTACACCTTC

V: TRBV5-5
J: TRBJ1-5
D: .
size: .
length: 12
CDR3: CASNEVNQPQHF
DNA: TGTGCCAGCAATGAGGTTAATCAGCCCCAGCATTTT

V: TRBV15
J: TRBJ2-2
D: TRBD1
size: .
length: 14
CDR3: CATSWDREAGELFF
DNA: TGTGCCACCAGCTGGGACAGGGAAGCCGGGGAGCTGTTTTTT

V: TRBV5-5
J: TRBJ1-2
D: .
size: .
length: 14
CDR3: CASSLRRGENGYTF
DNA: TGTGCCAGCAGCTTGCGCAGGGGAGAGAATGGCTACACCTTC

V: TRBV27
J: TRBJ2-7
D: .
size: few
length: 15
CDR3: CASSRKPGDSYEQYF
DNA: TGTGCCAGCAGCCGGAAGCCGGGTGATTCCTACGAGCAGTACTTC

V: TRBV4-1
J: TRBJ2-3
D: TRBD2
size: .
length: 16
CDR3: CASSPNSGRFADTQYF
DNA: TGCGCCAGCAGCCCCAACAGCGGGAGGTTCGCAGATACGCAGTATTTT

V: TRBV4-1
J: TRBJ1-2
D: .
size: .
length: 14
CDR3: CASSHPTANYGYTF
DNA: TGCGCCAGCAGCCACCCGACAGCCAACTATGGCTACACCTTC

V: TRBV7-3
J: TRBJ2-2
D: TRBD1
size: .
length: 15
CDR3: CASSSGAGGTGELFF
DNA: TGTGCCAGCAGCTCCGGGGCAGGGGGCACCGGGGAGCTGTTTTTT

V: TRBV18
J: TRBJ2-7
D: .
size: .
length: 16
CDR3: CASSGQRQTTSYEQYF
DNA: TGTGCCAGCTCGGGTCAACGGCAGACTACTTCCTACGAGCAGTACTTC

V: TRBV7-2
J: TRBJ1-6
D: TRBD1
size: .
length: 17
CDR3: CASSPREGAPGNSPLHF
DNA: TGTGCCAGCAGCCCCAGAGAGGGGGCGCCTGGTAATTCACCCCTCCACTTT

V: TRBV24-1
J: TRBJ1-5
D: .
size: .
length: 14
CDR3: CATSDFRSNQPQHF
DNA: TGTGCCACCAGTGATTTTAGATCCAATCAGCCCCAGCATTTT

V: TRBV18
J: TRBJ2-7
D: .
size: .
length: 12
CDR3: CASSTQGYEQYF
DNA: TGTGCCAGCTCAACCCAGGGCTACGAGCAGTACTTC

V: TRBV6-5
J: TRBJ2-7
D: TRBD2
size: .
length: 15
CDR3: CASSAGTSGRNEQYF
DNA: TGTGCCAGCAGCGCCGGGACTAGCGGGAGAAACGAGCAGTACTTC

V: TRBV5-1
J: TRBJ2-7
D: TRBD1
size: once
length: 16
CDR3: CASRPGTGGSSYEQYF
DNA: TGCGCCAGCCGTCCCGGGACAGGGGGTAGCTCCTACGAGCAGTACTTC

V: TRBV29-1
J: TRBJ1-2
D: TRBD1
size: few
length: 13
CDR3: CSVKTGDHYGYTF
DNA: TGCAGCGTGAAGACAGGGGACCACTATGGCTACACCTTC